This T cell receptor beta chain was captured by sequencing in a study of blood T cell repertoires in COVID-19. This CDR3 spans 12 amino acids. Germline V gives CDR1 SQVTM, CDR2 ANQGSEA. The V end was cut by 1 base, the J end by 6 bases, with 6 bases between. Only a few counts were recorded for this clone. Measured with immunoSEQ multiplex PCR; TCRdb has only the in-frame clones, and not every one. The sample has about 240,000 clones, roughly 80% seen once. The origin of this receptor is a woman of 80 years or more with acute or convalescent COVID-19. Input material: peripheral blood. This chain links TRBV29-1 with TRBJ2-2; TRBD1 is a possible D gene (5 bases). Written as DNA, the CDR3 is TGCAGCGTTGAAGTAGGGGCCGGGGAGCTGTTTTTT. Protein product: CSVEVGAGELFF.